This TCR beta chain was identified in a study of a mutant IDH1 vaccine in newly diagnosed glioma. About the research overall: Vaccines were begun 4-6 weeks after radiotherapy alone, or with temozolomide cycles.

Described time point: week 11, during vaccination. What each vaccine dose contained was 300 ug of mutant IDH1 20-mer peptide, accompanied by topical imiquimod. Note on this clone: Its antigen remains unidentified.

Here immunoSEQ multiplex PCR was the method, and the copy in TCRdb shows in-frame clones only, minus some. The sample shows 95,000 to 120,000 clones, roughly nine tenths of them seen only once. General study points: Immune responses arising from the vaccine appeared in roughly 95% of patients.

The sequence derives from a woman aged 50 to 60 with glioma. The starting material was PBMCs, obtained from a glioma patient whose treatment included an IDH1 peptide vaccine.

The CDR3 DNA sequence: TGTGCCAGCAGCTTAGGGGGGGGAGAGACCCAGTACTTC. This encodes CASSLGGGETQYF. The chain carries TRBV11-3 and TRBJ2-5; TRBD2 matches 7 bases. CDR3 size: 13 residues. The germline V gene encodes CDR1 SGHNT and CDR2 YENEEA. V lost 1 base, J lost 4 bases, and 0 bases stayed unmatched.